This is a list of T cell receptor beta chains from one sample in a study of shared clonotypes between healthy human individuals. Using immunoSEQ multiplex PCR, the repertoire was profiled, and TCRdb retains in-frame clones only, with some absent. Among 2,500,000 or so clones listed, about 90% were seen once. The material sequenced was naive CD4+ T cells from PBMCs. The receptors stem from a man aged 18-30 years in good health. Some clones in this sample may be carry-over from other donors' samples. CDR3s include the opening cysteine and the closing phenylalanine or tryptophan. D genes are given only for firm matches. The size of a clone is reported for some rows only, either as once, few or many, or as a class for expanded clones.

clone_size j_call d_call v_call cdr3_aa cdr3_nt
NA TRBJ1-2 TRBD1 TRBV7-2 CASSGGDSGNYGYTF TGTGCCAGCAGCGGCGGGGACAGTGGTAACTATGGCTACACCTTC
NA TRBJ2-6 NA TRBV4-3 CASSQDLRGTNVLTF TGCGCCAGCAGCCAAGATCTCCGGGGGACCAACGTCCTGACTTTC
NA TRBJ2-1 NA TRBV29-1 CSVRRGYNEQFF TGCAGCGTTCGGCGGGGCTACAATGAGCAGTTCTTC
NA TRBJ2-1 NA TRBV7-2 CASSLMGGPESEQFF TGTGCCAGCAGTTTAATGGGGGGGCCGGAGTCTGAGCAGTTCTTC
NA TRBJ2-2 NA TRBV6-5 CASSYGDTGELFF TGTGCCAGCAGTTACGGGGACACCGGGGAGCTGTTTTTT
NA TRBJ1-3 TRBD1 TRBV11-2 CASTPAGGAGNTIYF TGTGCCAGCACCCCGGCAGGGGGTGCTGGAAACACCATATATTTT
once TRBJ1-4 TRBD1 TRBV4-1 CASSYDRGRGTNEKLFF TGCGCCAGCAGTTACGACAGGGGGCGCGGGACTAATGAAAAACTGTTTTTT
NA TRBJ1-5 NA TRBV14 CASSQDGRQPQHF TGTGCCAGCAGCCAAGACGGGAGACAGCCCCAGCATTTT
NA TRBJ2-7 TRBD2 TRBV2 CASTLLADSYEQYF TGTGCCAGCACGCTCCTAGCGGACTCCTACGAGCAGTACTTC
NA TRBJ1-3 TRBD1 TRBV5-1 CASSFTDRGGGNTIYF TGCGCCAGCAGCTTCACGGACAGGGGTGGTGGAAACACCATATATTTT
NA TRBJ2-7 NA TRBV7-2 CASSLGWNYEQYF TGTGCCAGCAGCTTAGGTTGGAACTACGAGCAGTACTTC
once TRBJ2-1 NA TRBV28 CASISYSYNEQFF TGTGCCAGCATTAGCTATTCCTACAATGAGCAGTTCTTC
once TRBJ1-2 NA TRBV5-1 CASSFSPIDQTDGYTF TGCGCCAGCAGCTTTTCCCCCATCGATCAGACTGATGGCTACACCTTC
NA TRBJ1-5 NA TRBV7-9 CASSLWPDNQPQHF TGTGCCAGCAGCTTATGGCCAGACAACCAGCCCCAGCATTTT
few TRBJ1-1 NA TRBV5-6 CASSSRHAAEAFF TGTGCCAGCAGCTCCAGACATGCGGCTGAAGCTTTCTTT
NA TRBJ2-3 TRBD2 TRBV6-1 CASSEAGREGGGQYF TGTGCCAGCAGTGAAGCGGGGCGGGAGGGCGGTGGGCAGTATTTT
once TRBJ2-5 TRBD1 TRBV6-1 CASSEGTGAETQYF TGTGCCAGCAGTGAAGGCACAGGGGCGGAGACCCAGTACTTC
NA TRBJ2-7 NA TRBV4-1 CASSPVQGPLSYEQYF TGCGCCAGCAGCCCTGTACAGGGTCCCCTTTCCTACGAGCAGTACTTC
once TRBJ2-4 NA TRBV7-8 CASSGGRRGNMGDWENIQYF TGTGCCAGCAGCGGTGGACGGAGGGGGAACATGGGCGATTGGGAAAACATTCAGTACTTC
NA TRBJ1-1 NA TRBV10-3 CAIRPNGDVGTEAFF TGTGCCATCAGGCCCAATGGGGATGTGGGCACTGAAGCTTTCTTT
once TRBJ1-5 TRBD1 TRBV5-1 CASSLGGTASNQPQHF TGCGCCAGCAGCTTGGGGGGGACAGCTAGCAATCAGCCCCAGCATTTT
NA TRBJ2-7 NA TRBV6-5 CASSGWGSYEQYF TGTGCCAGCAGTGGGTGGGGCTCCTACGAGCAGTACTTC
NA TRBJ2-7 NA TRBV7-3 CASSSKSPRPAYEQYF TGTGCCAGCAGCTCCAAATCACCGAGGCCCGCCTACGAGCAGTACTTC
few TRBJ1-1 NA TRBV28 CASRSGGFENPFF TGTGCCAGCAGGTCTGGGGGATTCGAGAATCCGTTCTTT
NA TRBJ2-6 NA TRBV19 CASSTQNSGANVLTF TGTGCCAGTAGTACGCAGAACTCTGGGGCCAACGTCCTGACTTTC
once TRBJ2-7 NA TRBV15 CATSRGAGVLYEQYF TGTGCCACCAGCAGGGGAGCAGGGGTCCTCTACGAGCAGTACTTC
NA TRBJ2-7 NA TRBV28 CASIGRFSSYEQYF TGTGCCAGCATCGGAAGGTTTAGCTCCTACGAGCAGTACTTC
NA TRBJ2-1 TRBD2 TRBV2 CASRPGTSGESRYNEQFF TGTGCCAGCAGACCCGGGACTAGCGGGGAATCACGGTACAATGAGCAGTTCTTC
NA TRBJ1-2 NA TRBV2 CASSEQGSKGYTF TGTGCCAGCAGCGAACAGGGATCCAAAGGCTACACCTTC
few TRBJ1-3 NA TRBV9 CASSVGSRLNTIYF TGTGCCAGCAGCGTAGGTAGCCGCCTCAACACCATATATTTT
NA TRBJ1-1 NA TRBV7-2 CASSPQGTVNTEAFF TGTGCCAGCAGCCCCCAGGGGACGGTGAACACTGAAGCTTTCTTT
NA TRBJ1-1 NA TRBV28 CASSPPQFTEAFF TGTGCCAGCAGTCCCCCCCAATTCACTGAAGCTTTCTTT
NA TRBJ2-3 NA TRBV14 CASSPLRGRGVSDTQYF TGTGCCAGCAGCCCCCTAAGGGGGCGCGGGGTTTCAGATACGCAGTATTTT
once TRBJ2-3 NA TRBV6-6 CASSYPGRSDTQYF TGTGCCAGCAGTTACCCAGGACGATCGGATACGCAGTATTTT
once TRBJ2-3 NA TRBV7-2 CASSLWGGLQADTQYF TGTGCCAGCAGCTTATGGGGGGGCCTACAAGCAGATACGCAGTATTTT
NA TRBJ2-4 NA TRBV6-5 CASSSHLQGGNIQYF TGTGCCAGCAGTTCCCACCTCCAAGGAGGGAACATTCAGTACTTC
NA TRBJ2-7 TRBD2 TRBV6-6 CASRSSGREFEQYF TGTGCCAGCAGGTCCTCGGGGCGGGAGTTCGAGCAGTACTTC
once TRBJ2-2 NA TRBV4-1 CASSQVRLSMSRGELFF TGCGCCAGCAGCCAAGTTCGTCTCTCGATGAGTAGGGGGGAGCTGTTTTTT
NA TRBJ2-3 TRBD2 TRBV9 CASSPPQRETDTQYF TGTGCCAGCAGCCCCCCCCAGCGGGAGACAGATACGCAGTATTTT
NA TRBJ1-1 NA TRBV18 CASSRYGGGIMNTEAFF TGTGCCAGCTCACGCTACGGGGGGGGGATAATGAACACTGAAGCTTTCTTT
NA TRBJ1-2 NA TRBV19 CASSIQGGGYTF TGTGCCAGTAGTATCCAGGGCGGGGGCTACACCTTC
NA TRBJ2-6 NA TRBV28 CASRGDFGANVLTF TGTGCCAGCAGGGGGGACTTTGGGGCCAACGTCCTGACTTTC
NA TRBJ2-3 TRBD1 TRBV6-6 CASKQGNTDTQYF TGTGCCAGCAAACAGGGGAACACAGATACGCAGTATTTT
NA TRBJ1-4 NA TRBV5-1 CASSLQGWTNEKLFF TGCGCCAGCAGCTTACAGGGTTGGACTAATGAAAAACTGTTTTTT
NA TRBJ2-7 NA TRBV29-1 CSVETGYEQYF TGCAGCGTTGAGACGGGGTACGAGCAGTACTTC
NA TRBJ2-3 NA TRBV7-6 CASSLGVGRAGTDTQYF TGTGCCAGCAGCTTAGGAGTTGGCAGGGCGGGGACAGATACGCAGTATTTT